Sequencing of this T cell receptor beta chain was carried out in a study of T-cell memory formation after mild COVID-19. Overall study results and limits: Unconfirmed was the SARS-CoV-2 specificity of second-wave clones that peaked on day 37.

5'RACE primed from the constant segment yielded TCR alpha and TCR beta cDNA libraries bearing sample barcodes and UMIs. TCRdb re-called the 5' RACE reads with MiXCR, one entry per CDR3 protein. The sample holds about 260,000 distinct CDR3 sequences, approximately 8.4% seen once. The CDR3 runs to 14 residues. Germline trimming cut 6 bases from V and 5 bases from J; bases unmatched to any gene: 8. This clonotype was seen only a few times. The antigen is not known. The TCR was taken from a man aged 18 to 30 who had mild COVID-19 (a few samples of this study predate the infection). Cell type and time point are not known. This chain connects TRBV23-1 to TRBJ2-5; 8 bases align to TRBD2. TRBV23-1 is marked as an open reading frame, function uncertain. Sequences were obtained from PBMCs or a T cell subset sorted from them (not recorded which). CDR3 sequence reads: CASSPLSGGETQYF. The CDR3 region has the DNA TGCGCCAGCAGCCCTCTGAGCGGGGGTGAGACCCAGTACTTC.